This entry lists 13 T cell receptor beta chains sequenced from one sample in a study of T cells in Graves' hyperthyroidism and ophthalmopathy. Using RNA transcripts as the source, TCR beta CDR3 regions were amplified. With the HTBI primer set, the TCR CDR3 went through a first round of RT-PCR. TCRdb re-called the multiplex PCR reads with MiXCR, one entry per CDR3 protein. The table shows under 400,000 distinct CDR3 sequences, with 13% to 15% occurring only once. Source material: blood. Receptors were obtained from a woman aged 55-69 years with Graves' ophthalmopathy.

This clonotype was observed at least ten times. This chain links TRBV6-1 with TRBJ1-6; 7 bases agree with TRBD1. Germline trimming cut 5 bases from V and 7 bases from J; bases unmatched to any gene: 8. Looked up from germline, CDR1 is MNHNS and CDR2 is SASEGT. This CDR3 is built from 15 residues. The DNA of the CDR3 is TGTGCCAGCAGTCAGACAGGGTTTGAGAATTCACCCCTCCACTTT. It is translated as CASSQTGFENSPLHF.

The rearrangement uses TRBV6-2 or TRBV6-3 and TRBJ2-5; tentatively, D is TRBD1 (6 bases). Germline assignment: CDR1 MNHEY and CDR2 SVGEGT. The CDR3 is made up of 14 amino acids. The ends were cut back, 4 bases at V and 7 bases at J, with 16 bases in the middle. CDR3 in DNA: TGTGCCAGCAGTTCCCCGGACAGACCTAGGACCCAGTACTTC. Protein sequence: CASSSPDRPRTQYF.

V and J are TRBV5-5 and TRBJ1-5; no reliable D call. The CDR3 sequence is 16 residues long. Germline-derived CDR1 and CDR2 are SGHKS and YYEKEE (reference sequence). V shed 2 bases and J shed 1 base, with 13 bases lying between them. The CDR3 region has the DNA TGTGCCAGCAGCTTTGCGGCCCTTGGGAGCAATCAGCCCCAGCATTTT. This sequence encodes CASSFAALGSNQPQHF.

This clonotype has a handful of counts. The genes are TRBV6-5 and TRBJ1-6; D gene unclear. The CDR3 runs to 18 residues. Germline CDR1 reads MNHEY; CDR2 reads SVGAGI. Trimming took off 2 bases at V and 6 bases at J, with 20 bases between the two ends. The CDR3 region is CASSYEAPRAGSNSPLHF. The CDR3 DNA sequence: TGTGCCAGCAGTTACGAGGCCCCCAGAGCAGGCTCTAATTCACCCCTCCACTTT.

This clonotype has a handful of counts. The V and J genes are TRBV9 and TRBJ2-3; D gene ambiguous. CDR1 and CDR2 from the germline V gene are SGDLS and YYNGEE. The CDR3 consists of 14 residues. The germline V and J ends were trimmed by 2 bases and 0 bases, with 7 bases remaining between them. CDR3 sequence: CASSVLSSTDTQYF. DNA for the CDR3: TGTGCCAGCAGCGTCCTCTCTAGCACAGATACGCAGTATTTT.

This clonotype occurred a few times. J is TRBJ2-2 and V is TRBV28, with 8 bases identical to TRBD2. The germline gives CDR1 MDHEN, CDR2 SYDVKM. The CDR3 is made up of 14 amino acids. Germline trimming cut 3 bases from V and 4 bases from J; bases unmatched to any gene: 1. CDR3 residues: CASSFGTSTGELFF. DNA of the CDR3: TGTGCCAGCAGTTTTGGGACTAGCACCGGGGAGCTGTTTTTT.

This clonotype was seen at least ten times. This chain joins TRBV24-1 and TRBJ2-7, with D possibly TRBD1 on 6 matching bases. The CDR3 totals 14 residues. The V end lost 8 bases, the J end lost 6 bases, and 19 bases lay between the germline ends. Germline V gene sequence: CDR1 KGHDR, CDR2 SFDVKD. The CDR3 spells CATIRTETASEQYF. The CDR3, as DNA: TGTGCCACCATTAGGACAGAGACCGCCTCCGAGCAGTACTTC.

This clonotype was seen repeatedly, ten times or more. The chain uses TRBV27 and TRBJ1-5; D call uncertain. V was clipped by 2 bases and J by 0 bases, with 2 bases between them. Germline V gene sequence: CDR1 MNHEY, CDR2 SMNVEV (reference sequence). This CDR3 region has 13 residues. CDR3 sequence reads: CASSLSSNQPQHF. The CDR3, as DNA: TGTGCCAGCAGTTTAAGTAGCAATCAGCCCCAGCATTTT.

CDR3 amino acids: CASSLTDNYEQYF. For the CDR3, the DNA is TGTGCCAGCAGTTTAACAGACAACTACGAGCAGTACTTC. This chain connects TRBV12-3 or TRBV12-4 to TRBJ2-7; D not resolved. This CDR3 contains 13 residues. V gave up 2 bases and J gave up 3 bases, with 8 bases separating them.

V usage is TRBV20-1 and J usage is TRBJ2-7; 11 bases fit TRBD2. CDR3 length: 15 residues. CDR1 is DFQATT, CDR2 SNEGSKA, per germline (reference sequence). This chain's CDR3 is CSASLAGAPRGEQYF. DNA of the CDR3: TGCTCCGCTTCACTAGCGGGAGCCCCCCGTGGCGAGCAGTACTTC.

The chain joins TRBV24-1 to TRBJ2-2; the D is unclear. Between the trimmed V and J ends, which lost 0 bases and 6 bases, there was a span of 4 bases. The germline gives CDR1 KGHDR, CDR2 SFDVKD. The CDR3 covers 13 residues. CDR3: CATSDLLSGELFF. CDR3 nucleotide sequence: TGTGCCACCAGTGATTTGCTTTCCGGGGAGCTGTTTTTT.

The CDR3 is CASTTTTGGDGYTF. The CDR3 coding sequence is TGTGCCAGCACCACTACGACAGGGGGCGACGGCTACACCTTC. The V and J genes are TRBV7-9 and TRBJ1-2; 10 bases align to TRBD1. The CDR3 sequence is 14 residues long. The germline V gene has CDR1 SEHNR and CDR2 FQNEAQ (reference sequence). V gave up 7 bases and J gave up 8 bases; unmatched junction bases: 10.

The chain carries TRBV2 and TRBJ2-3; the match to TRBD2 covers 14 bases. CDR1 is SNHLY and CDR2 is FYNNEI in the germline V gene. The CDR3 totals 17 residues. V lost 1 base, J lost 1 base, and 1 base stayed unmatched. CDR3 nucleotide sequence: TGTGCCAGCAGTGAAGGGGGACTAGCGGGAGGCACAGATACGCAGTATTTT. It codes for CASSEGGLAGGTDTQYF.